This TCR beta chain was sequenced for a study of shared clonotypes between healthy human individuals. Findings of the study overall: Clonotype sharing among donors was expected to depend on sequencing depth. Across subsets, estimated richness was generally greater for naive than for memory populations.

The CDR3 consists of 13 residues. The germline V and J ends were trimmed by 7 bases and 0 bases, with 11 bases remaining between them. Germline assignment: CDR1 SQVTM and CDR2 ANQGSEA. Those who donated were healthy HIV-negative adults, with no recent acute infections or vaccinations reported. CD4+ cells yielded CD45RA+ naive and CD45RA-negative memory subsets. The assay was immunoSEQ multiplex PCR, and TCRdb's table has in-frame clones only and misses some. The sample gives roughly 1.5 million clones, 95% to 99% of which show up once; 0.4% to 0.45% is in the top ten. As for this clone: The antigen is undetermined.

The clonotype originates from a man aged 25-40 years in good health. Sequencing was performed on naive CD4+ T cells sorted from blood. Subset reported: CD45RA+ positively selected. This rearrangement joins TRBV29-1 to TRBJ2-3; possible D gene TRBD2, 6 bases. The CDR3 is CSGGAGSTDTQYF. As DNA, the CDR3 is TGCAGCGGAGGTGCGGGGAGCACAGATACGCAGTATTTT.